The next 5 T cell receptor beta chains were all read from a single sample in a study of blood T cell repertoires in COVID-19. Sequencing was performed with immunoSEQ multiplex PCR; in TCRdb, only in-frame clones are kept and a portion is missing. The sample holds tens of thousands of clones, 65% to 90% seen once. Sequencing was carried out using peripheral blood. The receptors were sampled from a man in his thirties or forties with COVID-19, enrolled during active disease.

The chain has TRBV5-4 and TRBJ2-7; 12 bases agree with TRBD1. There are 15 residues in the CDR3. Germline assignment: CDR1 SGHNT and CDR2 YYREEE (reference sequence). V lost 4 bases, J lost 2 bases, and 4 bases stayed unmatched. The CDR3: CASSLGTGGAYEQYF. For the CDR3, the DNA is TGTGCCAGCAGCCTTGGGACAGGGGGCGCCTACGAGCAGTACTTC.

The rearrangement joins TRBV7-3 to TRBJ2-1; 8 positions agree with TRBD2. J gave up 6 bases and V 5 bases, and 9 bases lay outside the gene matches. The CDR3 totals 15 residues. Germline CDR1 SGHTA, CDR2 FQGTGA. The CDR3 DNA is TGTGCCAGCAGCCCCGACGGGACTAGAGTCAATGAGCAGTTCTTC. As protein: CASSPDGTRVNEQFF.

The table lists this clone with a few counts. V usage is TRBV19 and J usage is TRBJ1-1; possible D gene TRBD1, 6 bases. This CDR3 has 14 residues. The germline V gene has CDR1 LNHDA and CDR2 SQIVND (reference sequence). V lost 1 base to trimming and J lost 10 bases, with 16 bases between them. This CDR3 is CASSIGQVPGAAFF. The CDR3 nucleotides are TGTGCCAGTAGTATAGGACAGGTTCCGGGCGCAGCTTTCTTT. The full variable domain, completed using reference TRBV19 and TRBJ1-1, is DGGITQSPKYLFRKEGQNVTLSCEQNLNHDAMYWYRQDPGQGLRLIYYSQIVNDFQKGDIAEGYSVSREKKESFPLTVTSAQKNPTAFYLCASSIGQVPGAAFFGQGTRLTVV.

The CDR3 nucleotides read TGTGCCAGCAGCGCCGGGACTAGCGGGGACCTGGATACGCAGTATTTT. Residues: CASSAGTSGDLDTQYF. This chain connects TRBV5-4 to TRBJ2-3; the match to TRBD2 covers 13 bases. The CDR3 extends over 16 amino acids. The V segment lost 4 bases and the J segment 6 bases; nucleotides outside the gene matches: 8. The germline V gene encodes CDR1 SGHNT and CDR2 YYREEE (reference sequence).

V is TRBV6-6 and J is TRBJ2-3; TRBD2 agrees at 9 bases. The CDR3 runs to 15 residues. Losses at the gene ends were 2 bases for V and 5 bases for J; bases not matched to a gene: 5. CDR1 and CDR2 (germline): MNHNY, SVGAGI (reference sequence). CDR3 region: CASSYQAGGRDTQYF. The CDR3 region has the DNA TGTGCCAGCAGTTACCAAGCGGGAGGTCGAGATACGCAGTATTTT.